The sequence of this T cell receptor beta chain was determined in a study of blood T cell repertoires in COVID-19. Study as a whole: Spain, Italy and the United States supplied samples that represented acute and convalescent COVID-19.

Using immunoSEQ multiplex PCR, the repertoire was profiled, and TCRdb retains in-frame clones only, with some absent. The data contain 50,000 to 65,000 clones, around 80% of them singletons. The sequenced sample was peripheral blood. The sequence came from a human donor in a cohort sampled during active COVID-19.

The CDR3 loop is CSVVRAPNTEAFF. The CDR3 DNA is TGCAGCGTTGTCAGGGCGCCGAACACTGAAGCTTTCTTT. The chain employs TRBV29-1 and TRBJ1-1; perhaps TRBD1 as D (5 bases). Germline assignment: CDR1 SQVTM and CDR2 ANQGSEA. The V end was cut by 4 bases, the J end by 1 base, with 10 bases between. The CDR3 has 13 amino acids.